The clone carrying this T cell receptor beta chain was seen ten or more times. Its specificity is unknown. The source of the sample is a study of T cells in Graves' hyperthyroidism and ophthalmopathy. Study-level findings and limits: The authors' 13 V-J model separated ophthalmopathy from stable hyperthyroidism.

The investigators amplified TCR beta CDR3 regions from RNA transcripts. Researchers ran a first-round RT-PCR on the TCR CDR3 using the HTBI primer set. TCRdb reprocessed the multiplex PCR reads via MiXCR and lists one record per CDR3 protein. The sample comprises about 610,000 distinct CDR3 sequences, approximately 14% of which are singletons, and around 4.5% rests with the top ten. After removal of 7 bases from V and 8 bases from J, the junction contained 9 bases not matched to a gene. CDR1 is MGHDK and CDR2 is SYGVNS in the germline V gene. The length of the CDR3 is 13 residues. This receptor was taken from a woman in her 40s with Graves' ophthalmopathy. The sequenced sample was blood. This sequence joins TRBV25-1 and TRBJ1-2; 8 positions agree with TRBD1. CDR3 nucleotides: TGTGCCAGCAATTTCGGGACAGGCGGCGGCTACACCTTC. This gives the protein CASNFGTGGGYTF.